This T cell receptor (beta chain) was obtained from a study of blood T cell repertoires in COVID-19. Data came from immunoSEQ multiplex PCR; TCRdb stores just in-frame clones and leaves some out. The sample contains approximately 210,000 clones, roughly 85% of which appear only once. The V end was cut by 5 bases, the J end by 7 bases, with 11 bases between. The CDR3 sequence is 13 residues long. Germline loops: CDR1 MNHEY, CDR2 SVGAGI. The sample consisted of peripheral blood. V usage is TRBV6-5 and J usage is TRBJ1-4, with D perhaps TRBD1 (6 bases). The sequence was collected from a woman older than 75 with acute or convalescent COVID-19. For the CDR3, the DNA is TGTGCCAGCAGTAGAACAGGGTTTGAAAAACTGTTTTTT. Protein sequence: CASSRTGFEKLFF.